Given below is one TCR beta chain in context. The target antigen is unknown. Combining a sample-barcoded 5' primer with a J-beta primer mix, a second PCR ran for 7 to 11 cycles. At least 3 million CDR3-containing paired-end reads were obtained per sample. TCRdb re-called the 5' RACE reads through MiXCR, storing one row per CDR3 protein. This table holds 750,000 to 950,000 distinct CDR3 sequences, less than 70% found once. This record comes from a study of blood T cells in healthy people across ages. Across the whole study: T cells yielded about one barcoded beta molecule per two cells through template switching. The study's findings and limits: Per million T cells, the diversity of TCR beta decreased roughly linearly as age advanced. Unsorted PBMC input precluded a conclusive naive versus antigen-experienced comparison.

The TCR was taken from a man aged 80 or over in good health. The source material was blood.

This CDR3 is CASSRLRGVQETQYF. The CDR3 bases are TGTGCCAGCAGTAGGCTCCGGGGGGTCCAAGAGACCCAGTACTTC. The chain combines TRBV12-3 or TRBV12-4 with TRBJ2-5; 7 bases fit TRBD2. CDR3 length: 15 amino acids. After removal of 5 bases from V and 1 base from J, the junction contained 7 bases not matched to a gene.